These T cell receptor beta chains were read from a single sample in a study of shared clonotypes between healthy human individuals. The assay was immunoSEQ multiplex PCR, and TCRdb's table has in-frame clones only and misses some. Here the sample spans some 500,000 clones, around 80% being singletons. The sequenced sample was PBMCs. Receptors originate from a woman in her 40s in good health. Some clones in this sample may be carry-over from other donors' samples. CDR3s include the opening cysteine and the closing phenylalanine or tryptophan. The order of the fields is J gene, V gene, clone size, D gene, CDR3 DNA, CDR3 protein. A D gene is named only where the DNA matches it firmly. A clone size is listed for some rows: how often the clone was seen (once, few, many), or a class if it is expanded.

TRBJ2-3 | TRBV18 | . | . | TGTGCCAGCTCACCAGGCTCAGATACGCAGTATTTT | CASSPGSDTQYF
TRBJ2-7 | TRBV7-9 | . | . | TGTGCCAGCAGCTTAACCGGGTCCTTTCCCACCGAGCAGTACTTC | CASSLTGSFPTEQYF
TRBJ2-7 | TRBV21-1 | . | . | TGTGCCAGCAGTCCGGGACAGGGGACCCCCTACGAGCAGTACTTC | CASSPGQGTPYEQYF
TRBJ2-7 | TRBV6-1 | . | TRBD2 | TGTGCCAGCAGAGTGACTAGCGGTTCCTACGAGCAGTACTTC | CASRVTSGSYEQYF
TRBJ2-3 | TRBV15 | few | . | TGTGCCACCAGCAGTTCGCGTTCTAGCACAGATACGCAGTATTTT | CATSSSRSSTDTQYF
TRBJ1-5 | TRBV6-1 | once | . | TGTGCCAGCAGTGAAAGTAGCAATCAGCCCCAGCATTTT | CASSESSNQPQHF
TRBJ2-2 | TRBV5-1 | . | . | TGCGCCAGCAGCTTGTGGGGTAGTCGGGACACCGGGGAGCTGTTTTTT | CASSLWGSRDTGELFF
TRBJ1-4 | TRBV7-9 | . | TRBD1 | TGTGCCAGCAGCTTAGGGAGGACAGGGGGTGAAAAACTGTTTTTT | CASSLGRTGGEKLFF
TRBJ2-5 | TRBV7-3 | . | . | TGTGCCAGCAGCTTAAACATCGGACCCAAAGAGACCCAGTACTTC | CASSLNIGPKETQYF
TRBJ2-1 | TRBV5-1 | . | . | TGCGCCAGCAGCTTGGTGACAGGTCCCTACAATGAGCAGTTCTTC | CASSLVTGPYNEQFF